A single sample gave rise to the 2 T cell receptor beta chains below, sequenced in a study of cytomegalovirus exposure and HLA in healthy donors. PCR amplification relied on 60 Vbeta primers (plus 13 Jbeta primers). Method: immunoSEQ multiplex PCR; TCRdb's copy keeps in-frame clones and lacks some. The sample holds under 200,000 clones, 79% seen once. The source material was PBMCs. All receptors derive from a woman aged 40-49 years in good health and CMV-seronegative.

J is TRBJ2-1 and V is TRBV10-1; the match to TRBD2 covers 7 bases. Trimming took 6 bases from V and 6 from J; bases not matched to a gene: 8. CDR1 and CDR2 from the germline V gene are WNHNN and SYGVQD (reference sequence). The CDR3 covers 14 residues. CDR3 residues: CASSARGGVNEQFF. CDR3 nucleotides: TGCGCCAGCAGCGCTCGGGGAGGGGTCAATGAGCAGTTCTTC.

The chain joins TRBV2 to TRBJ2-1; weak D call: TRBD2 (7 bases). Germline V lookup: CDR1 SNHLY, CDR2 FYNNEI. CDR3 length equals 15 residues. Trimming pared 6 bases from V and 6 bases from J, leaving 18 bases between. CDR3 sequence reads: CASSDGGQLSNEQFF. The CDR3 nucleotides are TGTGCCAGCAGCGACGGGGGGCAGTTGAGCAATGAGCAGTTCTTC.